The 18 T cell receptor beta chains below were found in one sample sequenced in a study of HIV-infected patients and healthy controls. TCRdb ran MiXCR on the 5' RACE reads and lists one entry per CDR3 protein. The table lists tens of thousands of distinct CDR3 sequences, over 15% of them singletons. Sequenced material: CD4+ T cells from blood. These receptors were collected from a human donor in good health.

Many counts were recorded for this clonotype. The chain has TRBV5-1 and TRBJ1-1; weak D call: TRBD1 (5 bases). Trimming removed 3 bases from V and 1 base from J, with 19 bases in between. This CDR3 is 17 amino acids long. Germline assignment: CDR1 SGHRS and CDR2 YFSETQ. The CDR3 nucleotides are TGCGCCAGCAGCTGGGGCGTTGATCCCGTCAAGAACACTGAAGCTTTCTTT. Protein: CASSWGVDPVKNTEAFF.

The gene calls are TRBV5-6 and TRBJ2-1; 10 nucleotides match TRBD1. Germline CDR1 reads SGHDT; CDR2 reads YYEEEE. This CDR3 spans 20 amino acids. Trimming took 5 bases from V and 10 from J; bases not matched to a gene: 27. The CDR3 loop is CASSTTRQGANPLKGKEQFF. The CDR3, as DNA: TGTGCCAGCAGTACTACTCGACAGGGGGCGAATCCCCTTAAGGGGAAAGAGCAGTTCTTC.

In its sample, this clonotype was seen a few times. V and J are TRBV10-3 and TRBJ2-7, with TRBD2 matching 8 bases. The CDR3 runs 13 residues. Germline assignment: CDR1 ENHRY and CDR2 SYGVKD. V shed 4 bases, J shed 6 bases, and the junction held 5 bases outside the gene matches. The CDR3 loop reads CAISVERESEQYF. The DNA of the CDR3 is TGTGCCATCAGTGTTGAGCGGGAGAGCGAGCAGTACTTC.

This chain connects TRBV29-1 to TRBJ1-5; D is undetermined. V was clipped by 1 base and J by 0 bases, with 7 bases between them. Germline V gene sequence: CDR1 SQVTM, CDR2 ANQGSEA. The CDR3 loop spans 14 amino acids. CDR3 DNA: TGCAGCGTTGAAGGCGGGGATAGCAATCAGCCCCAGCATTTT. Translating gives CSVEGGDSNQPQHF.

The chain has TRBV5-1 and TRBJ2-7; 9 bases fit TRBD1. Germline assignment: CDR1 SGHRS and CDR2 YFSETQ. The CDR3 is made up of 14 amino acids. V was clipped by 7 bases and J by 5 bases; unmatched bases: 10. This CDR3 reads CASGFGTGFNEQYF. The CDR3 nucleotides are TGCGCCAGCGGTTTCGGGACAGGGTTCAACGAGCAGTACTTC.

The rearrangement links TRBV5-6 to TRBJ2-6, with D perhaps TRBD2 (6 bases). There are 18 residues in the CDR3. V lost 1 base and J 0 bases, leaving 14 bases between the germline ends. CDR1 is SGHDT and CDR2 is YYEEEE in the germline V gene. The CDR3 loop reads CASSLLGKGLSGANVLTF. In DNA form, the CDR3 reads TGTGCCAGCAGCTTGCTGGGAAAGGGACTCTCTGGGGCCAACGTCCTGACTTTC.

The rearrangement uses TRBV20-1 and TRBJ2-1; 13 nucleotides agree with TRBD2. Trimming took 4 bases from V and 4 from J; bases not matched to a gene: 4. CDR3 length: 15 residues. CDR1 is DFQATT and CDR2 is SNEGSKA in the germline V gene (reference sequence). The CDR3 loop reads CSATRTSGRYNEQFF. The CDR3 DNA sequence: TGCAGTGCTACCCGGACTAGCGGGAGATACAATGAGCAGTTCTTC.

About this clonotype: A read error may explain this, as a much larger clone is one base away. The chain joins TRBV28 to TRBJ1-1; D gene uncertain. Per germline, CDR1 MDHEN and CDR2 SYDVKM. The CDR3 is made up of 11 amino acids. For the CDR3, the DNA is TGTGCCAGCGGAGGGAGAACTGAAGCTTCCTTT. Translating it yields CASGGRTEASF. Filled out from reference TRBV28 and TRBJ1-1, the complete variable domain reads DVKVTQSSRYLVKRTGEKVFLECVQDMDHENMFWYRQDPGLGLRLIYFSYDVKMKEKGDIPEGYSVSREKKERFSLILESASTNQTSMYLCASGGRTEASFGQGTRLTVV.

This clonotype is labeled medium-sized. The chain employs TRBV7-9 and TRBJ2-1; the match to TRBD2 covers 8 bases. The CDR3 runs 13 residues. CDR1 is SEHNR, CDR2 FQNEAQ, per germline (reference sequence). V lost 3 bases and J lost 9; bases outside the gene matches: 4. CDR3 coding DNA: TGTGCCAGCAGCTTGGCGGGAGGAGGTGAGCAGTTCTTC. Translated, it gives CASSLAGGGEQFF.

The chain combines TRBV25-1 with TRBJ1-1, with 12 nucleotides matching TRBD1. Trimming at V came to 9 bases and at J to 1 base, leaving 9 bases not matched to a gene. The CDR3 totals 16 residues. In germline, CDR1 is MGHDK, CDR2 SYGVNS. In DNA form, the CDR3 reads TGTGCCAGTACGAGAGCGGGACAGGGGGCGAACACTGAAGCTTTCTTT. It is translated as CASTRAGQGANTEAFF.

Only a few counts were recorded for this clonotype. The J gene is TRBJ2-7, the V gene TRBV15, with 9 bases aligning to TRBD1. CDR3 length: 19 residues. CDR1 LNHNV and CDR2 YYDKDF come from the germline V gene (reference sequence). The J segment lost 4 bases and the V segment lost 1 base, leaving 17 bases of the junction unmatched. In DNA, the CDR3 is TGTGCCACCAGCAGAGTTAGAAAAATTGGACAGGGGACTACATACGAGCAGTACTTC. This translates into CATSRVRKIGQGTTYEQYF.

CDR3 coding DNA: TGTGCCAGCAGTGGATGGAGAGGGACAGGGCTTGACACCGGGGAGCTGTTTTTT. This translates into CASSGWRGTGLDTGELFF. V usage is TRBV6-1 and J usage is TRBJ2-2; 9 bases fit TRBD1. This CDR3 contains 18 residues. Trimming at V came to 4 bases and at J to 3 bases, leaving 12 bases not matched to a gene. From germline, CDR1 is MNHNS and CDR2 SASEGT.

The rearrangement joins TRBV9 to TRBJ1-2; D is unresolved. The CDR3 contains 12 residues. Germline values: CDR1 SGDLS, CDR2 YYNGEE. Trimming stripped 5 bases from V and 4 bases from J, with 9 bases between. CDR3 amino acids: CASRTQGYGYTF. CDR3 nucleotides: TGTGCCAGCAGGACCCAAGGCTATGGCTACACCTTC.

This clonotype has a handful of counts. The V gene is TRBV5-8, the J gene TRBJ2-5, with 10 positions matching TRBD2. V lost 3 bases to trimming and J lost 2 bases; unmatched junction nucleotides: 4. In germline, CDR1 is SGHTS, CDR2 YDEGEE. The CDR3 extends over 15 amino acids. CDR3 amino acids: CASSSGLARQETQYF. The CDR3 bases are TGTGCCAGCAGCTCGGGACTAGCGAGACAAGAGACCCAGTACTTC.

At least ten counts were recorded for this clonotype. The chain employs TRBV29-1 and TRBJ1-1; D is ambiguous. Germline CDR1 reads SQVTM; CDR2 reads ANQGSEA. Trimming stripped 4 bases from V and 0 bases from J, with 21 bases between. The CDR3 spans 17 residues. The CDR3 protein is CSVGAASNYIMNTEAFF. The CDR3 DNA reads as TGCAGCGTTGGGGCTGCCTCAAATTATATTATGAACACTGAAGCTTTCTTT.

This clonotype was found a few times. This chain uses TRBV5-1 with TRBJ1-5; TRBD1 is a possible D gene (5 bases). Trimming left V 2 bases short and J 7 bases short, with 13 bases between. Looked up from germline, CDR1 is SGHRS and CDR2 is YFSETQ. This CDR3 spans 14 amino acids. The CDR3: CASSLTGSEQPQHF. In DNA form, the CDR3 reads TGCGCCAGCAGCTTAACAGGCTCGGAACAGCCCCAGCATTTT.

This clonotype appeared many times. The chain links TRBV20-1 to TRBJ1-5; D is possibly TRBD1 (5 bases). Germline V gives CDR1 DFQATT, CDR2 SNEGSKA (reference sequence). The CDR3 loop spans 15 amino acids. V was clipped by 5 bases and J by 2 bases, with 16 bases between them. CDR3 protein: CSAQRGRHGNQPQHF. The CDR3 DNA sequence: TGCAGTGCTCAGAGGGGCAGGCATGGCAATCAGCCCCAGCATTTT.

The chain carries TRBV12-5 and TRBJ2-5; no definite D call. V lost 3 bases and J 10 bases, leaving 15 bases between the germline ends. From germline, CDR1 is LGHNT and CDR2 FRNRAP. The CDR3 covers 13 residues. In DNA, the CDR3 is TGTGCTAGTGGTTTAACCGGAACCCCTCTCCAGTACTTC. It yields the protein CASGLTGTPLQYF.